This TCR beta chain was recorded in a study of a mutant IDH1 vaccine in newly diagnosed glioma. Study-wide background: Earlier care involved radiotherapy, temozolomide, or both, and the majority received both.

Clones were read by immunoSEQ multiplex PCR, and TCRdb kept only the in-frame ones, dropping some. The data hold 45,000 to 65,000 clones, with 80% to 90% observed a single time. The time point here: baseline, week 1 (first vaccination visit). The sample's treatment: pre-vaccination baseline after standard-of-care therapy. New WHO grade 3 or 4 astrocytomas that were IDH1-mutant and ATRX-lost occurred in the donors. V lost 0 bases, J lost 5 bases, and 4 bases stayed unmatched. Germline CDR1 is MNHEY and CDR2 is SMNVEV (reference sequence). This CDR3 has 15 amino acids. The sequence was obtained from a man aged 18 to 30 with glioma. The sequenced sample was PBMCs, obtained from a glioma patient treated with radiotherapy, temozolomide or both. This chain uses TRBV27 with TRBJ1-2; 9 nucleotides match TRBD1. The CDR3 is CASSLSHRGLYGYTF. CDR3 nucleotides: TGTGCCAGCAGTTTATCTCACAGGGGGCTGTATGGCTACACCTTC.